This TCR beta chain was sequenced for a study of blood T cells in healthy people across ages. General study results and limits: Older age coincided with a roughly linear decline in TCR beta diversity per million T cells.

Many counts were recorded for this clonotype. As yet, its antigen is unknown. This CDR3 comprises 15 residues. Trimming removed 0 bases at V and 6 bases at J, with 15 bases between. A sample-barcoded 5' primer and a J-beta primer mix were used in a second PCR of about 6 to 11 cycles. TCRdb fed the 5' RACE reads into MiXCR, producing one record per CDR3 protein. Of 1.5 million to 2 million distinct CDR3 sequences in the sample, approximately 30% are singletons; the top ten hold around 7.7%. Source material: blood. The source of this sequence is a woman in her 30s in good health. The chain joins TRBV12-3 or TRBV12-4 to TRBJ2-7; D unresolved. The CDR3 region is CASSLAGFRVGEQYF. CDR3 DNA sequence: TGTGCCAGCAGTTTAGCGGGATTCCGAGTCGGCGAGCAGTACTTC.